The rows below give T cell receptor beta chains drawn from one sample of a study of graft-versus-host responses after intestinal transplantation. Measured with immunoSEQ multiplex PCR; TCRdb has only the in-frame clones, and not every one. The top ten hold approximately 0.8% of the sample, which has fewer than 45,000 clones, around 94% seen once. Source: PBMCs, taken 16 days after intestinal transplant. These receptor sequences come from a human patient who received an intestinal transplant, so some T cells may come from the graft donor. The CDR3 runs from the conserved cysteine through the conserved F or W. Fields, in order: V gene, J gene, D gene, clone size, CDR3 length, CDR3 protein, CDR3 DNA. The D gene is left open where the match is weak. The size of a clone is reported for some rows only, either as once, few or many, or as a class for expanded clones.

>TRBV7-7|TRBJ2-1|NA|NA|16
CASSPSEGSPYNEQFF
TGTGCCAGCAGCCCCTCGGAAGGATCTCCCTACAATGAGCAGTTCTTC
>TRBV19|TRBJ2-2|NA|NA|16
CASSILLQVNTGELFF
TGTGCCAGTAGTATTCTATTACAGGTTAACACCGGGGAGCTGTTTTTT
>TRBV9|TRBJ2-3|TRBD1|once|16
CASSVGGQGLLDTQYF
TGTGCCAGCAGCGTAGGGGGACAGGGCCTATTAGATACGCAGTATTTT
>TRBV7-8|TRBJ1-1|NA|NA|17
CASSLEYWEGLNTEAFF
TGTGCCAGCAGCTTAGAGTATTGGGAGGGATTAAACACTGAAGCTTTCTTT
>TRBV19|TRBJ1-5|TRBD1|NA|15
CASSRDRVGDQPQHF
TGTGCCAGTAGCCGGGACAGGGTGGGAGATCAGCCCCAGCATTTT
>TRBV4-3|TRBJ1-5|NA|once|16
CASSQDPFTGEMPQHF
TGCGCCAGCAGCCAAGATCCCTTCACAGGTGAAATGCCCCAGCATTTT
>TRBV7-9|TRBJ2-7|NA|once|13
CASSPHRPYEQYF
TGTGCCAGCAGCCCTCATCGGCCCTACGAGCAGTACTTC
>TRBV5-4|TRBJ2-7|NA|NA|13
CASSFDGSYEQYF
TGTGCCAGCAGCTTCGACGGGAGCTACGAGCAGTACTTC
>TRBV2|TRBJ2-2|NA|once|12
CATATNTGELFF
TGTGCCACCGCGACTAACACCGGGGAGCTGTTTTTT
>TRBV5-6|TRBJ2-2|TRBD1|NA|14
CASIRTGGAGELFF
TGTGCCAGCATCAGGACAGGGGGGGCCGGGGAGCTGTTTTTT
>TRBV4-1|TRBJ2-7|TRBD2|NA|16
CASSQALAGLTYEQYF
TGCGCCAGCAGCCAAGCTCTAGCGGGATTAACCTACGAGCAGTACTTC
>TRBV2|TRBJ2-3|TRBD1|NA|12
CAITGVADTQYF
TGTGCCATCACAGGGGTGGCGGATACGCAGTATTTT
>TRBV5-6|TRBJ1-4|NA|NA|13
CASSELLHEKLFF
TGTGCCAGCAGTGAACTCCTGCATGAGAAACTGTTTTTT
>TRBV28|TRBJ1-1|NA|once|12
CASSLGRHEAFF
TGTGCCAGCAGTTTAGGGCGGCACGAAGCTTTCTTT
>TRBV6-1|TRBJ1-4|NA|NA|14
CASRSSATNEKLFF
TGTGCCAGCAGGTCGTCTGCAACTAATGAAAAACTGTTTTTT
>TRBV6-5|TRBJ1-4|NA|NA|16
CASSSFPGFGHEKLFF
TGTGCCAGCAGTTCATTTCCGGGATTCGGGCATGAAAAACTGTTTTTT